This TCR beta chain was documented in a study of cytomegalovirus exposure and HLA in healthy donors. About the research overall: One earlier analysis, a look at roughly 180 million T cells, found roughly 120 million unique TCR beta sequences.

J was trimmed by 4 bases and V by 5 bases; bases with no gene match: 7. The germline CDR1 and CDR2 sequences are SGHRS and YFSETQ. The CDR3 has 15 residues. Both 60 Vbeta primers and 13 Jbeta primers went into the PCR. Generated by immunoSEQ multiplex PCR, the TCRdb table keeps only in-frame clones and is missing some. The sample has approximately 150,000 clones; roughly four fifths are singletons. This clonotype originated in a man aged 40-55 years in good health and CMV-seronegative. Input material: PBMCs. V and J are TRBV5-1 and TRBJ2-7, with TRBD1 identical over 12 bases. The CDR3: CASSPGTGGIYEQYF. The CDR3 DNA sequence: TGCGCCAGCAGTCCTGGGACAGGGGGCATTTACGAGCAGTACTTC.